A selection of T cell receptor beta chains follows, all from one sample in a study of human T cells and chemical hapten exposure. TCRdb itself ran the RACE reads through MiXCR, one entry per CDR3 protein. In the table there are around 120,000 distinct CDR3 sequences, 9.5% to 13% of which are singletons. The sequencing here drew on whole blood, taken in connection with sensitization to the hapten diphenylcyclopropenone (DPC). These receptors were obtained from a woman aged 50 to 60 with alopecia areata. Some clones in this sample may be carry-over from other donors' samples. CDR3s include the opening cysteine and the closing phenylalanine or tryptophan. The D gene is left open where the match is weak. Size is omitted from some rows. Given values are once, few, many or a class for expanded clones.

>NA|TRBJ2-7|NA|TRBV20-1
TGCAGTGCTATCGCAGTGATCCACGAGCAGTACTTC
CSAIAVIHEQYF
>NA|TRBJ2-1|NA|TRBV25-1
TGTGCCAGTGAAGAGACCAGGGTCCATGAGCAGTTCTTC
CASEETRVHEQFF
>TRBD1|TRBJ2-1|few|TRBV4-1
TGCGCCAGCAGCCAAGGCAACAGGGGATCCTACAATGAGCAGTTCTTC
CASSQGNRGSYNEQFF
>TRBD2|TRBJ2-1|many|TRBV12-3/TRBV12-4
TGTGCCAGCAGCTCGGGGACTAGCGGACCGGCCCATGAGCAGTTCTTC
CASSSGTSGPAHEQFF
>TRBD2|TRBJ2-5|many|TRBV6-2/TRBV6-3
TGTGCCAGCAGTTACGACACTAGCGGGGGGCTCGAGACCCAGTACTTC
CASSYDTSGGLETQYF
>NA|TRBJ2-7|few|TRBV20-1
TGCAGTGCAACGGACGGCCCTTACGAGCAGTACTTC
CSATDGPYEQYF
>TRBD1|TRBJ2-2|few|TRBV20-1
TGCAGTGCTAGAGATTCCGGGACAGGGTTGAACGGGGAGCTGTTTTTT
CSARDSGTGLNGELFF
>TRBD1|TRBJ2-2|few|TRBV7-2
TGTGCCGTTCGTCCGGGACAGGTGAACACCGGGGAGCTGTTTTTT
CAVRPGQVNTGELFF
>NA|TRBJ1-4|many|TRBV18
TGTGCCAGCTCACGGAATGTTCTGGACTCTTCGGCAACTAATGAAAAACTGTTTTTT
CASSRNVLDSSATNEKLFF
>NA|TRBJ1-1|many|TRBV6-5
TGTGCCAGCAGTTACGGGCAGAACACTGAAGCTTTCTTT
CASSYGQNTEAFF
>TRBD1|TRBJ2-1|few|TRBV28
TGTGCCAGCAGCCTCACAGGGGGCTTATCTGAGCAGTTCTTC
CASSLTGGLSEQFF
>NA|TRBJ1-2|few|TRBV11-3
TGTGCCTCAAGCGATAAACCCTCCTATGGCTACACCTTC
CASSDKPSYGYTF
>NA|TRBJ1-6|few|TRBV7-9
TGTGCCAGCAGTCCCAGGACCTATAATTCACCCCTCCACTTT
CASSPRTYNSPLHF
>NA|TRBJ1-2|NA|TRBV29-1
TGCAGCGTTGAGGAAAATGGCTACACCTTC
CSVEENGYTF
>TRBD1|TRBJ1-3|NA|TRBV12-3/TRBV12-4
TGTGCCAGCGCCCGGACAGGGGGCGCGTCTGGAAACACCATATATTTT
CASARTGGASGNTIYF
>NA|TRBJ2-3|few|TRBV18
TGTGCCAGCTCACCAAGAATTGAGGGCGTCACAGATACGCAGTATTTT
CASSPRIEGVTDTQYF
>TRBD1|TRBJ2-6|many|TRBV6-2/TRBV6-3
TGTGCCAGCAGCAAGACAGGGGCTGGGGCCAACGTCCTGACTTTC
CASSKTGAGANVLTF
>NA|TRBJ2-1|many|TRBV11-2
TGTGCCAGCAGCTTAGGGGGGCCGAACAATGAGCAGTTCTTC
CASSLGGPNNEQFF
>NA|TRBJ2-7|many|TRBV7-9
TGTGCCAGCAGCTTAGCGGGACTTTCCTACGAGCAGTACTTC
CASSLAGLSYEQYF
>NA|TRBJ2-5|NA|TRBV20-1
TGCAGTGCTAGGAGGGGCAGGGAATTGGAGACCCAGTACTTC
CSARRGRELETQYF
>NA|TRBJ2-1|few|TRBV28
TGTGCCAGCAGTTCGGGGGAGACCCCAATCTTC
CASSSGETPIF
>TRBD1|TRBJ2-2|many|TRBV7-6
TGTGCCAGCAGCTTACAGGGGGACCTGAACGGGGAGCTGTTTTTT
CASSLQGDLNGELFF
>NA|TRBJ1-5|few|TRBV29-1
TGCAGCGTTGCGGACGGCAGTCAGCCCCAGCATTTT
CSVADGSQPQHF
>NA|TRBJ1-3|many|TRBV6-5
TGTGCCAGCAGTTACGGAACCGGGACCAGGGGAAACACCATATATTTT
CASSYGTGTRGNTIYF
>NA|TRBJ2-5|many|TRBV4-1
TGCGCCAGCAGCCAAGATGGCAGGAGCAAAGAGACCCAGTACTTC
CASSQDGRSKETQYF
>TRBD1|TRBJ1-2|many|TRBV25-1
TGTGCCAGCAGTGAAGGGGACAGCTTTGGGGGCTACACCTTC
CASSEGDSFGGYTF
>NA|TRBJ1-3|few|TRBV9
TGTGCCAGCAGCGCGGACAGAGACACCATATATTTT
CASSADRDTIYF
>TRBD2|TRBJ2-1|many|TRBV20-1
TGCAGTGCCCCCAACCGACTAGCGGGAGGGCGGAGTGAGCAGTTCTTC
CSAPNRLAGGRSEQFF
>NA|TRBJ1-1|many|TRBV10-3
TGTGCCATCACCCGAACAGGACAGAACACTGAAGCTTTCTTT
CAITRTGQNTEAFF
>NA|TRBJ2-4|few|TRBV6-6
TGTGCCAGCAGGCCTGGGAAGTACTTC
CASRPGKYF
>NA|TRBJ2-2|many|TRBV7-8
TGTGCCAGCAGCTTAGTGGGGGCCGAGACCGGGGAGCTGTTTTTT
CASSLVGAETGELFF
>TRBD1|TRBJ1-2|many|TRBV12-3/TRBV12-4
TGTGCCAGCAGTACAAGACAGGGAACTTCATACACCTTC
CASSTRQGTSYTF
>NA|TRBJ2-3|NA|TRBV5-1
TGCGCCAGTGAAGGAGCGGGAGATACGCAGTATTTT
CASEGAGDTQYF
>NA|TRBJ1-1|NA|TRBV9
TGTGCCAGCAGCCTTACAGCAGGCACTGAAGCTTTCTTT
CASSLTAGTEAFF
>TRBD2|TRBJ2-1|NA|TRBV28
TGTGCCAGCAGCTCCGGGACTAGCGGGGGAGGAGAGCAGTTCTTC
CASSSGTSGGGEQFF
>NA|TRBJ1-5|NA|TRBV4-3
TGCGCCAGCAGCCGGGACTCAAGTAGCAATCAGCCCCAGCATTTT
CASSRDSSSNQPQHF
>NA|TRBJ1-1|NA|TRBV29-1
TGCAGCCCCTCTCGGCTGAACACTGAAGCTTTCTTT
CSPSRLNTEAFF
>TRBD1|TRBJ2-7|many|TRBV27
TGTGCCAGCAGTCCTAGGACAGGTCTACCCTCCTACGAGCAGTACTTC
CASSPRTGLPSYEQYF